The present T cell receptor beta chain was sequenced within a study of shared clonotypes between healthy human individuals (dated by TCRdb to about 2020). Regarding the complete study: A couple of women and three men aged 18 to 49 years were included in the cohort. For each donor, CD4 naive and CD4 memory were each given three plates, CD8 naive was given two plates, and CD8 memory was given one plate. The study deeply sequenced blood TCR repertoires of about 5 healthy adults to estimate repertoire size and the extent of clonotype sharing between individuals. To increase sequencing depth and limit assay-specific biases, TCR repertoire library preparation and sequencing were carried out by different laboratories using diverse techniques. Per donor, leukapheresis produced somewhere between about 0.94 and 9 billion PBMCs.

The donors were healthy, HIV-negative adults with no recently reported acute infections or vaccinations. All donors were Caucasian adults living in Nashville, Tennessee, USA. CD8 memory samples combined magnetically selected CD45RO+ cells with CCR7-negative CD45RA+ effector memory (TemRA) cells. Blood was obtained by leukapheresis, after which PBMCs were separated by Ficoll-Histopaque density gradient centrifugation and cryopreserved in liquid nitrogen vapor phase. Analytical flow cytometry was used to check the purity and quantity of each magnetically sorted T cell population. From each sorted fraction, genomic DNA was isolated and quantified by UV absorbance on a Nanodrop 2000c. Using the deep immunoSEQ assay, multiplex PCR amplified TCR CDR3 regions from genomic DNA. Genomic DNA extracted from each cell subset was distributed evenly over all wells of several immunoSEQ 96-well plates, and each plate served as one replicate. For sorted subsets, roughly 200 ng of genomic DNA, equivalent to 25,000 to 35,000 T cell genomes, went into each replicate PCR. The purified libraries were quantified using a Qubit 3.0 fluorometer, sized with a Bioanalyzer 2100, and then quantified again using the KAPA Library Quantification kit. Each immunoSEQ 96-well plate was sequenced on its own single-read 150-cycle Illumina NextSeq 550 flow cell. The original pipeline was this. Because the immunoSEQ output included only junctional sequences and no quality scores, the filtering could not be the same as the filtering used for full-length reads. Sequences were annotated with PyIR, a Python wrapper for IgBLAST v1.9, and V/J genes and CDR3 were assigned using IMGT germline references. Reads with weak V/J assignments (E-value above 1e-6), missing CDR3, stop codons, out-of-frame junctions, or ambiguous translated residues were removed. V3J clonotypes were defined as sequences sharing the same inferred V gene, J gene, and CDR3 amino acid sequence. Percentage overlap between repertoires was calculated by dividing the number of shared unique clonotypes by the size of the smaller repertoire. RTK rarefaction, the Chao1 estimator, and Recon v2.1 estimates of unobserved clonotypes were used to assess repertoire richness. OLGA was used to compute generation probabilities for all TCRbeta clonotypes that the gDNA method yielded from a few donors. TCRdb took over this immuneACCESS table, retaining in-frame rearrangements with V and J assigned. Such tables are incomplete; in checked studies, under half of the missing clones stem from an unresolved V gene, and the remainder is unexplained. V and J calls and clone size are as listed in that table; D and trimming were resolved from the DNA. Here the sample has hundreds of thousands of clones; more than 75% occur a single time. Under 20% of the sample is taken by the ten largest.

The germline V gene encodes CDR1 SGHRS and CDR2 YFSETQ. For this chain, trimming is 0 bases at the V end and 3 bases at the J end, and the number of junction bases without a gene match is 4. The CDR3 covers 15 residues, taking in both the cysteine and the phenylalanine. CDR3 DNA only is kept here, 45 bases in frame from base 1. The paper as a whole reports these results and caveats: Estimated clonotype richness was generally larger for naive than for memory subsets. Even with the large sequencing depth, rarefaction of the sorted-subset datasets indicated that sequencing was incomplete. Based on pairwise subsampling, the degree of clonotype sharing among donors was expected to be affected by sequencing depth. Compared with non-shared clonotypes, clonotypes shared by all four sorted-subset donors had higher generation probabilities. Sampling was limited to blood, and TCR repertoires in tissue likely differ from TCR repertoires in blood. Because the study included a small number of donors, the genetic and exposure-history diversity represented was limited. When a handful of donors were compared, the shared fraction of clonotypes was about 5% for naive CD4, 3.5% to 4% for naive CD8, 2.3% for memory CD4, and 0.35% to 0.4% for memory CD8.

Regarding this clone: The antigen it recognizes is unknown. No base qualities exist here, and no much larger clone lies one base off it.

This sequence was found in a man between 18 and 35 years old in good health. Sample: memory CD8+ T cells sorted from blood. The intended sense of this specimen's cell subset or site label: CD45RO+ cells pooled with CCR7-negative TemRA cells. This chain joins TRBV5-1 to TRBJ2-7, with TRBD1 matching 9 junction bases. This receptor has the CDR3 CASSLGPGQGYEQYF. The nucleotide sequence reads TGCGCCAGCAGCTTGGGGCCGGGACAGGGCTACGAGCAGTACTTC. Reference TRBV5-1 and TRBJ2-7 proteins supply the regions before and after the CDR3; the full variable domain is: KAGVTQTPRYLIKTRGQQVTLSCSPISGHRSVSWYQQTPGQGLQFLFEYFSETQRNKGNFPGRFSGRQFSNSRSEMNVSTLELGDSALYLCASSLGPGQGYEQYFGPGTRLTVT.